These 14 T cell receptor beta chains were sequenced from one sample in a study of T cell responses to AZD1222 COVID-19 vaccine. Repertoires were generated with immunoSEQ multiplex PCR, while TCRdb's copy carries only in-frame clones and drops some. The sample records 250,000 or so clones, 90% to 95% being singletons. This material consisted of peripheral blood, taken on day 0 of AZD1222 vaccination. Every receptor here comes from an adult in good health.

In the case of this clone: In the same sample, other DNA sequences code for this CDR3. The chain links TRBV6-5 to TRBJ2-2, with D perhaps matching TRBD1 (6 bases). V lost 0 bases and J 2 bases, leaving 7 bases between the germline ends. Germline assignment: CDR1 MNHEY and CDR2 SVGAGI. CDR3 length equals 15 residues. CDR3 DNA: TGTGCCAGCAGTTACTCAGGGGGTAACACCGGGGAGCTGTTTTTT. It specifies CASSYSGGNTGELFF.

This chain connects TRBV7-8 to TRBJ1-5, with D possibly being TRBD1 (6 bases). Trimming cost V 1 base and J 7 bases, with 11 bases left between them. This CDR3 contains 14 residues. Germline V lookup: CDR1 SGHVS, CDR2 FQNEAQ. The CDR3, as DNA: TGTGCCAGCAGCTTAGAAGGGGGTGGCCAGCCCCAGCATTTT. It translates to CASSLEGGGQPQHF.

This chain links TRBV6-2 or TRBV6-3 with TRBJ2-1; 14 positions agree with TRBD2. After removal of 5 bases from V and 4 bases from J, the junction contained 16 bases not matched to a gene. The CDR3 has 20 amino acids. Germline lookup yields CDR1 MNHEY and CDR2 SVGEGT. The CDR3 DNA reads TGTGCCAGCAGTCCCCAGAACCCGGGACTAGCGGGAGTGAGTTACAATGAGCAGTTCTTC. Protein sequence: CASSPQNPGLAGVSYNEQFF.

The chain couples TRBV6-5 to TRBJ1-1; D might be TRBD1 (5 bases). The CDR3 covers 12 residues. Germline V gene lookup returns CDR1 MNHEY and CDR2 SVGAGI. The V end lost 4 bases, the J end lost 7 bases, and 10 bases lay between the germline ends. The CDR3 DNA sequence: TGTGCCAGCAGTTCGACAGCTTTTGAAGCTTTCTTT. Protein: CASSSTAFEAFF.

The CDR3 nucleotides read TGTGCCAGCAGCCCGCTCCAGGGGAAGGCCTACGAGCAGTACTTC. Translation: CASSPLQGKAYEQYF. The rearrangement links TRBV7-7 to TRBJ2-7, with TRBD1 as a possible D gene (6 bases). This CDR3 region has 15 residues. Germline values: CDR1 SSHAT, CDR2 FNYEAQ (reference sequence). Trimming cost V 5 bases and J 2 bases, with 16 bases left between them.

The V call is TRBV7-9, the J call TRBJ2-7; 9 bases line up with TRBD2. The CDR3 spans 18 residues. Germline assignment: CDR1 SEHNR and CDR2 FQNEAQ (reference sequence). V lost 4 bases to trimming and J lost 0 bases; unmatched junction nucleotides: 13. Here the CDR3 DNA reads TGTGCCAGCAGCTCAAATAGGGGGACTAGCAGGTTCTCCTACGAGCAGTACTTC. This sequence encodes CASSSNRGTSRFSYEQYF.

Details on this clone: At one of its ends the junction is not consistent with the germline gene, which may arise from a read error. The V gene is TRBV5-5, the J gene TRBJ1-1; TRBD1 matches 9 bases. Germline CDR1 reads SGHKS; CDR2 reads YYEKEE (reference sequence). This CDR3 is built from 14 residues. CDR3 sequence reads: CASRLDRGNTEAFF. For the CDR3, the DNA is TGTGCCAGCAGATTGGACAGGGGGAACACTGAAGCTTTCTTT.

The V and J genes are TRBV10-3 and TRBJ2-1; 15 bases match TRBD2. The V gene end was trimmed by 5 bases and the J gene end by 2 bases; junction bases not matched to a gene: 4. CDR1 ENHRY and CDR2 SYGVKD come from the germline V gene. CDR3 length: 17 residues. CDR3 nucleotide sequence: TGTGCCATCAGTAGCGGGACTAGCGGGGGGACCTACAATGAGCAGTTCTTC. Its protein is CAISSGTSGGTYNEQFF.

This chain connects TRBV11-2 to TRBJ1-6; D is uncertain. V was clipped by 8 bases and J by 6 bases, with 5 bases between them. From germline, CDR1 is SGHAT and CDR2 FQNNGV. There are 11 residues in the CDR3. CDR3 in amino acids: CASATNSPLHF. The CDR3 DNA sequence: TGTGCCAGCGCAACTAATTCACCCCTCCACTTT.

The chain uses TRBV2 and TRBJ1-1, with D possibly matching TRBD1 (5 bases). Between the trimmed V and J ends, which lost 8 bases and 9 bases, there was a span of 19 bases. This CDR3 contains 13 residues. The germline CDR1 and CDR2 sequences are SNHLY and FYNNEI. The CDR3 sequence: CASSPSQTVQAFF. In DNA, the CDR3 is TGTGCCAGCTCACCTTCCCAGACAGTACAAGCTTTCTTT.

The chain employs TRBV14 and TRBJ2-6, with D uncertain. From germline, CDR1 is SGHDN and CDR2 FVKESK. V was trimmed by 5 bases and J by 3 bases, leaving 11 bases between them. This CDR3 has 15 residues. In DNA, the CDR3 is TGTGCCAGCAGCACCTTGGGGATTGGGGCCAACGTCCTGACTTTC. It yields the protein CASSTLGIGANVLTF. The full variable domain, completed using reference TRBV14 and TRBJ2-6, is EAGVTQFPSHSVIEKGQTVTLRCDPISGHDNLYWYRRVMGKEIKFLLHFVKESKQDESGMPNNRFLAERTGGTYSTLKVQPAELEDSGVYFCASSTLGIGANVLTFGAGSRLTVL.

The chain carries TRBV7-2 and TRBJ2-5; unclear D gene. Germline values: CDR1 SGHTA, CDR2 FQGNSA. Trimming removed 6 bases from V and 7 bases from J, with 12 bases in between. The CDR3 is made up of 12 amino acids. CDR3: CASSHSPGTQYF. CDR3 nucleotides: TGTGCCAGCAGTCACTCTCCGGGGACCCAGTACTTC.

V and J are TRBV28 and TRBJ1-1; D is ambiguous. V was cut by 6 bases and J by 7 bases, with 15 bases left in between. CDR1 is MDHEN, CDR2 SYDVKM, per germline. The CDR3 sequence is 13 residues long. The CDR3 coding sequence is TGTGCCAGCAGCCAATTATCCCGCGGTGAAGCTTTCTTT. This sequence encodes CASSQLSRGEAFF.

The chain recombines TRBV7-3 with TRBJ1-1; weak D call: TRBD1 (6 bases). CDR3 size: 16 residues. The V gene's germline CDR1 is SGHTA and CDR2 FQGTGA. Trimming stripped 3 bases from V and 0 bases from J, with 14 bases between. The chain's CDR3 is CASSLGGRTMNTEAFF. For the CDR3, the DNA is TGTGCCAGCAGCTTGGGGGGCAGGACCATGAACACTGAAGCTTTCTTT.